This T cell receptor beta chain was captured by sequencing in a study of blood T cell repertoires in COVID-19. About the research overall: Sites across the United States, Italy and Spain contributed samples from acute and convalescent COVID-19. Sources were T cells, B-cell-depleted T cells, or PBMCs; the material itself was cDNA or gDNA.

Germline V CDR1 and CDR2: LNHDA, SQIVND (reference sequence). With 6 bases clipped from V and 2 bases from J, the junction kept 5 bases outside the gene matches. The CDR3 sequence is 14 residues long. Source study methods: Nucleated cell number was recorded as an estimate derived from reference gene primer amplification. Only in-frame clones appear in the TCRdb table, and some are missing; sequencing was by immunoSEQ multiplex PCR. V and J calls and clone size are given by that table; D and trimming were obtained from the DNA. The sample consists of more than 100,000 clones, roughly four fifths of them appearing once.

The sequenced sample was peripheral blood. The receptor was derived from a woman aged 70-85 years with acute or convalescent COVID-19. The V and J genes are TRBV19 and TRBJ2-5, with 8 bases identical to TRBD2. CDR3 amino acids: CASSFQRGQETQYF. The CDR3 nucleotides are TGTGCCAGTAGCTTCCAGCGGGGGCAAGAGACCCAGTACTTC.